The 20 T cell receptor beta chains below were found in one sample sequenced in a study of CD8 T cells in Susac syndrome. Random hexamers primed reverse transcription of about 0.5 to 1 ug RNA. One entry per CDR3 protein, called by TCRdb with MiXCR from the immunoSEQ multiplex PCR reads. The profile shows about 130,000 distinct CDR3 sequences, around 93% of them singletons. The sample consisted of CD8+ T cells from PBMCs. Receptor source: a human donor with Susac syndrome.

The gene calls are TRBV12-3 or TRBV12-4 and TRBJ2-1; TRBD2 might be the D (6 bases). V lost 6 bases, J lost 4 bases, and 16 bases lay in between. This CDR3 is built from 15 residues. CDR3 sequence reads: CASSSNSGKYNEQFF. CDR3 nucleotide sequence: TGTGCCAGCAGCTCTAATAGCGGCAAATACAATGAGCAGTTCTTC.

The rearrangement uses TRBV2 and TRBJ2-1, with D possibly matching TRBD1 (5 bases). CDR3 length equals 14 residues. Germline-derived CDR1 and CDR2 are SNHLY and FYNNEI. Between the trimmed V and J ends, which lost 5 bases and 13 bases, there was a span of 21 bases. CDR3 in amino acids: CASSKGLDSPPQFF. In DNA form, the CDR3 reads TGTGCCAGCAGTAAGGGCCTTGACAGTCCCCCCCAGTTCTTC.

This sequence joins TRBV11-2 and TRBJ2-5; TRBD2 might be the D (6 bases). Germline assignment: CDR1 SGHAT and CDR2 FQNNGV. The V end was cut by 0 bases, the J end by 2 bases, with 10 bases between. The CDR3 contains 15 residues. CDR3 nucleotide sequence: TGTGCCAGCAGCTTAGAGCTAGCGCGTCAAGAGACCCAGTACTTC. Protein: CASSLELARQETQYF.

The CDR3 spells CSASPKTGAGYGYTF. For the CDR3, the DNA is TGCAGTGCTAGTCCGAAGACAGGGGCGGGCTATGGCTACACCTTC. V usage is TRBV20-1 and J usage is TRBJ1-2; 8 bases are shared with TRBD1. From germline, CDR1 is DFQATT and CDR2 SNEGSKA (reference sequence). The CDR3 is 15 residues long. V was pared by 3 bases and J by 4 bases, with 10 bases of the junction left unmatched.

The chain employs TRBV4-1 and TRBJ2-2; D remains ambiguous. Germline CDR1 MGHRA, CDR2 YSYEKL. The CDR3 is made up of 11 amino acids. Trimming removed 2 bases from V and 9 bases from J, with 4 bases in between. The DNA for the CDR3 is TGCGCCAGCAGCCAAAATCGGGAGCTGTTTTTT. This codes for CASSQNRELFF.

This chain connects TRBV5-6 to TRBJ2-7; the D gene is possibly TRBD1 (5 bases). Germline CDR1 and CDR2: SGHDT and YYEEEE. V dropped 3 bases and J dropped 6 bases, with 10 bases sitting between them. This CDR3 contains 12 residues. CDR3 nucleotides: TGTGCCAGCAGCTCGGACATGAGCGAGCAGTACTTC. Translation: CASSSDMSEQYF.

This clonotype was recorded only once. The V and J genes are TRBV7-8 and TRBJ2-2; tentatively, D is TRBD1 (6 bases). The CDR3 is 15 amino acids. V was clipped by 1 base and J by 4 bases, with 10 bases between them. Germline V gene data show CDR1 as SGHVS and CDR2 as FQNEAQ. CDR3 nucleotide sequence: TGTGCCAGCAGCTTAGGGCAGGGGCGCACCGGGGAGCTGTTTTTT. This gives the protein CASSLGQGRTGELFF.

The CDR3 loop is CASSVIGEKLFF. CDR3 nucleotide sequence: TGTGCCAGCAGTGTCATAGGTGAAAAACTGTTTTTT. The genes are TRBV25-1 and TRBJ1-4; D is unclear. Germline V lookup: CDR1 MGHDK, CDR2 SYGVNS. The CDR3 extends over 12 amino acids. The germline V and J ends were trimmed by 4 bases and 7 bases, with 7 bases remaining between them. The full variable domain, in which reference TRBV25-1 and TRBJ1-4 provide the parts outside the CDR3, is EADIYQTPRYLVIGTGKKITLECSQTMGHDKMYWYQQDPGMELHLIHYSYGVNSTEKGDLSSESTVSRIRTEHFPLTLESARPSHTSQYLCASSVIGEKLFFGSGTQLSVL.

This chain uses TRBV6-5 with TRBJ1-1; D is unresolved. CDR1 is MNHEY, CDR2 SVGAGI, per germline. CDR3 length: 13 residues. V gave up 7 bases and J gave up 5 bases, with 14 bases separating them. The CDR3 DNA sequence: TGTGCCAGCACTATGCGTTGGGGAACTGAAGCTTTCTTT. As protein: CASTMRWGTEAFF.

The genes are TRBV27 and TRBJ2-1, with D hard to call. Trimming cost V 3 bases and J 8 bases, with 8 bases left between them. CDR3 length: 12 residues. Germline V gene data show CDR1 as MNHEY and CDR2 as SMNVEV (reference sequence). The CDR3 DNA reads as TGTGCCAGCAGTTTTGGGCCTGATGAGCAGTTCTTC. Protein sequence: CASSFGPDEQFF.

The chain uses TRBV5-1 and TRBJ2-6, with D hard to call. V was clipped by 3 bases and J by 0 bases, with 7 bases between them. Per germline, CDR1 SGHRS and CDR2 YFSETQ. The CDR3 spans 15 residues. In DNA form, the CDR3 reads TGCGCCAGCAGCTGGCCAAGCTCTGGGGCCAACGTCCTGACTTTC. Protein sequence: CASSWPSSGANVLTF.

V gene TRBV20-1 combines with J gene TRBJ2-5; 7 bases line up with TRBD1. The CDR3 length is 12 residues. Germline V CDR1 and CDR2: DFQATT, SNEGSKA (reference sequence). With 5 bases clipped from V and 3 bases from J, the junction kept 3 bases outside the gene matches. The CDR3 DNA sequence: TGCAGTGCTCGTACAGGGGAAGAGACCCAGTACTTC. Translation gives CSARTGEETQYF.

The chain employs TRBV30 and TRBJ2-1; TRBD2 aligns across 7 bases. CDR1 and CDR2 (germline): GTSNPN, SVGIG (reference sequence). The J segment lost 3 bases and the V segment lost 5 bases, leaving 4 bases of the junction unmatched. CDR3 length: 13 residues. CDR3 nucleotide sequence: TGTGCCTGGGCGGGAGTTAGCTACAATGAGCAGTTCTTC. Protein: CAWAGVSYNEQFF.

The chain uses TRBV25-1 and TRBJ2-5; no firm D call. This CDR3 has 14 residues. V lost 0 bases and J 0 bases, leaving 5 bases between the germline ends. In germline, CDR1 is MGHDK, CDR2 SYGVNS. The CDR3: CASSEYSYQETQYF. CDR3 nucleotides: TGTGCCAGCAGTGAATATAGTTACCAAGAGACCCAGTACTTC.

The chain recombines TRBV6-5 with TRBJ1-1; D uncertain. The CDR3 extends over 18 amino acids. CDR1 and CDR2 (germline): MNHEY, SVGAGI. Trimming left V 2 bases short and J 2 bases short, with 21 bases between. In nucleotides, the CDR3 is TGTGCCAGCAGTTACATGAGGGTCGGGCCGGAACAAAACACTGAAGCTTTCTTT. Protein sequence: CASSYMRVGPEQNTEAFF.

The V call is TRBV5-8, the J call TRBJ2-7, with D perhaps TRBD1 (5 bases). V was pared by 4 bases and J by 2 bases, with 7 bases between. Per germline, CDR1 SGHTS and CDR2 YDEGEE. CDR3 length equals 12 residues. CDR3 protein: CASSPRAYEQYF. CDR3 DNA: TGTGCCAGCAGCCCCAGGGCCTACGAGCAGTACTTC.

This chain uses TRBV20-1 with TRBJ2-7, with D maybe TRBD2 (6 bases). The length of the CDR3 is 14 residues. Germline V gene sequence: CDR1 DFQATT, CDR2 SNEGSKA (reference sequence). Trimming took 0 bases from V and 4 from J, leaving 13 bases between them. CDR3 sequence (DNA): TGCAGTGCTAGAGATCTGGGGACTGGGTACGAGCAGTACTTC. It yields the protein CSARDLGTGYEQYF.

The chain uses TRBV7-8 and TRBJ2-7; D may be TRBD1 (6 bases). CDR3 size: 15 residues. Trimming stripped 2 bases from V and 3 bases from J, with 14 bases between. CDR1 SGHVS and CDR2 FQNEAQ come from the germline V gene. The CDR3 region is CASSLPAPGDYEQYF. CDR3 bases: TGTGCCAGCAGCTTACCTGCTCCAGGGGACTACGAGCAGTACTTC.

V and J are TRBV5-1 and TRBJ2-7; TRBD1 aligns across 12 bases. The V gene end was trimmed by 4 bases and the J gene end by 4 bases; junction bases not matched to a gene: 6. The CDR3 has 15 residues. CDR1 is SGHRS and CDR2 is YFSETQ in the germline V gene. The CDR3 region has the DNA TGCGCCAGCAGCGGGGGACAGGGGGCCTGGTACGAGCAGTACTTC. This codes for CASSGGQGAWYEQYF. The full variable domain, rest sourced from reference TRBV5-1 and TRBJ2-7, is KAGVTQTPRYLIKTRGQQVTLSCSPISGHRSVSWYQQTPGQGLQFLFEYFSETQRNKGNFPGRFSGRQFSNSRSEMNVSTLELGDSALYLCASSGGQGAWYEQYFGPGTRLTVT.

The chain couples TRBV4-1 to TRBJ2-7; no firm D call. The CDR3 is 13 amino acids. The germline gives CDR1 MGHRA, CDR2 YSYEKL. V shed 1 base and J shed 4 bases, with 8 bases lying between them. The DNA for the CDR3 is TGCGCCAGCAGCCAAGGGGTTGGGTACGAGCAGTACTTC. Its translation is CASSQGVGYEQYF.